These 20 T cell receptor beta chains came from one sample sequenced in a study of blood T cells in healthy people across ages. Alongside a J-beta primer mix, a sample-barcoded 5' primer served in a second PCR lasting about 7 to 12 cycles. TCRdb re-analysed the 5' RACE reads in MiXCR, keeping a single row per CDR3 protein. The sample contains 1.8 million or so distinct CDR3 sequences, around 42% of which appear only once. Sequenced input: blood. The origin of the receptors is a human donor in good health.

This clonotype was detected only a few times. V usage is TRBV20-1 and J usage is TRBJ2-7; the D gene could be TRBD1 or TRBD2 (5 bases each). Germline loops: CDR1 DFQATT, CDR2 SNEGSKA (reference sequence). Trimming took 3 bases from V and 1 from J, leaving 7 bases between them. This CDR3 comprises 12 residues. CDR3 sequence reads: CSASEGSYEQYF. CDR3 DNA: TGCAGTGCTAGTGAGGGGTCCTACGAGCAGTACTTC.

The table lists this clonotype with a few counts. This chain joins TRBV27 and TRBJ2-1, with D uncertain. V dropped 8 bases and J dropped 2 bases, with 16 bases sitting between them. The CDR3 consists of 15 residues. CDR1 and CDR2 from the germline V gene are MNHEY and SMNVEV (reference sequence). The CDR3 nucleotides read TGTGCCAGCGCCCTTGGGCCCGTCCCCTACAATGAGCAGTTCTTC. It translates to CASALGPVPYNEQFF.

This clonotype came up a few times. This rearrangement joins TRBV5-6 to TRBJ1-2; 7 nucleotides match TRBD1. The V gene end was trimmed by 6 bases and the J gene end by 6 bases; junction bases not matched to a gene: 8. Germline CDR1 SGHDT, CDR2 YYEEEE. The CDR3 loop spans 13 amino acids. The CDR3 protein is CASTRTGTNGYTF. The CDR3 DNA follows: TGTGCCAGCACCCGGACAGGAACTAATGGCTACACCTTC.

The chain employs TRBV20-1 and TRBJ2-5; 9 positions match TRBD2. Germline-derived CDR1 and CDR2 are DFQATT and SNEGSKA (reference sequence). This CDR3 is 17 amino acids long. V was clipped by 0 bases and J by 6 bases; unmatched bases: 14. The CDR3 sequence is CSAREWGWRGGVKTQYF. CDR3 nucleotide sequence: TGCAGTGCTAGAGAATGGGGATGGCGGGGGGGCGTGAAGACCCAGTACTTC.

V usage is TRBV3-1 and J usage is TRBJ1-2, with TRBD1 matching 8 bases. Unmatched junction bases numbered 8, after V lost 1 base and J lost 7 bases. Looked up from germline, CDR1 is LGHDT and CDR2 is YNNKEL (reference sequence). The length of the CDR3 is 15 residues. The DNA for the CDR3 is TGTGCCAGCAGCCAAGGGGGACAGGTTTTGGGTGGCTACACCTTC. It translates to CASSQGGQVLGGYTF. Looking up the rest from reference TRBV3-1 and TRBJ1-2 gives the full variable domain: DTAVSQTPKYLVTQMGNDKSIKCEQNLGHDTMYWYKQDSKKFLKIMFSYNNKELIINETVPNRFSPKSPDKAHLNLHINSLELGDSAVYFCASSQGGQVLGGYTFGSGTRLTVV.

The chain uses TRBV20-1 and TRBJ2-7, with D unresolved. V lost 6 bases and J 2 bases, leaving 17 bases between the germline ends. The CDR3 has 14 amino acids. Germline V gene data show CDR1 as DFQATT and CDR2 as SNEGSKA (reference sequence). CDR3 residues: CSAKLYPPPYEQYF. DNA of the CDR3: TGCAGTGCCAAACTATATCCTCCTCCCTACGAGCAGTACTTC.

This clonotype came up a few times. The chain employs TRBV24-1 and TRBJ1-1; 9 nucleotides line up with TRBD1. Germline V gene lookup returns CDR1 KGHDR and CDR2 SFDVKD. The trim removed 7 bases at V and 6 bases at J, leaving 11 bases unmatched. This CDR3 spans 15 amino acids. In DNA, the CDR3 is TGTGCCACCAGCAAAACCGGGACAGGGTTTGCTGAAGCTTTCTTT. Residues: CATSKTGTGFAEAFF.

In DNA form, the CDR3 reads TGTGCCAGCAGCTCCCGGAGACTAGCGGGGGGGACCCCCAGGGCCCAGTACTTC. Translating it yields CASSSRRLAGGTPRAQYF. The chain combines TRBV7-8 with TRBJ2-5; 14 nucleotides align to TRBD2. Looked up from germline, CDR1 is SGHVS and CDR2 is FQNEAQ. V was pared by 4 bases and J by 9 bases, with 16 bases of the junction left unmatched. This CDR3 has 18 amino acids.

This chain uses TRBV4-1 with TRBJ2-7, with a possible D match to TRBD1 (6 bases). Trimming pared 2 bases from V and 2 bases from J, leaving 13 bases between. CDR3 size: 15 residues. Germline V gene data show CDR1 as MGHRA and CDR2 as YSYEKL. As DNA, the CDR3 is TGCGCCAGCAGCCAATTAGGGACATCCACCTACGAGCAGTACTTC. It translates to CASSQLGTSTYEQYF.

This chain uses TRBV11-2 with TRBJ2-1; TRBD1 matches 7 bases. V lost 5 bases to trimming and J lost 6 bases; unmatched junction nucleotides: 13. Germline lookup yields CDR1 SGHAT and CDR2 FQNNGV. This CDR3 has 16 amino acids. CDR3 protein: CASSPLQGRIGNEQFF. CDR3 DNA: TGTGCCAGCAGCCCTTTACAGGGGCGGATCGGCAATGAGCAGTTCTTC.

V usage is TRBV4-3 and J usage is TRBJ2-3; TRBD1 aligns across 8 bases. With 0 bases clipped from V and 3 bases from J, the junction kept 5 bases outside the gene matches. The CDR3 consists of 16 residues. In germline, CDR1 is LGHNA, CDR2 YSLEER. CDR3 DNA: TGCGCCAGCAGCCAAGACTGGACAGGGATAACAGATACGCAGTATTTT. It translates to CASSQDWTGITDTQYF.

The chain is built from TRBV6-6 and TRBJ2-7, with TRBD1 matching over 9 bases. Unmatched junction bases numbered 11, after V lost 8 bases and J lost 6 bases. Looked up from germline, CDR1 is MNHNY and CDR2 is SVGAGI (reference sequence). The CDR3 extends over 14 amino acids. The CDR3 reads CASCPGQGSPEQYF. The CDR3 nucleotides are TGTGCCAGCTGTCCGGGACAGGGATCCCCCGAGCAGTACTTC.

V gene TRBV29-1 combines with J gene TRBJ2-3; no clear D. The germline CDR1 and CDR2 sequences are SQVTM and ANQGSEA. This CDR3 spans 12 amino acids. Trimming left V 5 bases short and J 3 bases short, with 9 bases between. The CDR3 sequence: CSVLAGTDTQYF. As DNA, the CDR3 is TGCAGCGTTCTCGCCGGTACAGATACGCAGTATTTT.

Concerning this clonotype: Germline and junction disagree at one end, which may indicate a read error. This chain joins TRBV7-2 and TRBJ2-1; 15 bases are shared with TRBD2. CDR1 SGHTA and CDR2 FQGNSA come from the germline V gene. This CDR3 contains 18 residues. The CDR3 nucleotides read TGTGCCAGCAGCCCCAAAAACGGACTAGCGGGGGGGTACAACGAGCAGTTCTTC. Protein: CASSPKNGLAGGYNEQFF.

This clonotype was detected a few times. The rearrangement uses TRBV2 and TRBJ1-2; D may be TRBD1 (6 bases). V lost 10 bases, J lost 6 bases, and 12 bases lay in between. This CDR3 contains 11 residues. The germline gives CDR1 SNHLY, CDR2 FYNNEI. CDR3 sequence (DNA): TGTGCCAAGAGGACAGCCAATGGCTACACCTTC. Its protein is CAKRTANGYTF.

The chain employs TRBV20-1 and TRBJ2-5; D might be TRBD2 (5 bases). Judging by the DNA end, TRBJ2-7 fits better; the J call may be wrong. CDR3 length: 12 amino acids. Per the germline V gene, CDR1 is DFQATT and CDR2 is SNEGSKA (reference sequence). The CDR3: CSAYQRVAEQYF. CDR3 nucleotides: TGCAGTGCTTATCAGAGGGTCGCCGAGCAGTACTTC.

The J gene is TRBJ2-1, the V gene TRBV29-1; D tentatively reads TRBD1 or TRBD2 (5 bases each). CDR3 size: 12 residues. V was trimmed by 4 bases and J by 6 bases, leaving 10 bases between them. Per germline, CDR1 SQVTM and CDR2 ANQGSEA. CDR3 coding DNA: TGCAGCGTTGGAGGGACGGTCAATGAGCAGTTCTTC. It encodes CSVGGTVNEQFF.

The CDR3: CASSYTAELEGDGELFF. For the CDR3, the DNA is TGTGCCAGCAGTTATACCGCTGAGCTCGAAGGGGACGGGGAGCTGTTTTTT. The genes are TRBV6-2 or TRBV6-3 and TRBJ2-2; TRBD1 is a possible D gene (5 bases). Trimming took 3 bases from V and 7 from J, leaving 21 bases between them. This CDR3 has 17 amino acids. Germline values: CDR1 MNHEY, CDR2 SVGEGT.

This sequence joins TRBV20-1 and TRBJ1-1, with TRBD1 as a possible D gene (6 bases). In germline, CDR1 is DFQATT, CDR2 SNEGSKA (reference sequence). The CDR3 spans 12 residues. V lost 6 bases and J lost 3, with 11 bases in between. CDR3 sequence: CSARGSYTEAFF. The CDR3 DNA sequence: TGCAGTGCCAGGGGCTCGTACACTGAAGCTTTCTTT.

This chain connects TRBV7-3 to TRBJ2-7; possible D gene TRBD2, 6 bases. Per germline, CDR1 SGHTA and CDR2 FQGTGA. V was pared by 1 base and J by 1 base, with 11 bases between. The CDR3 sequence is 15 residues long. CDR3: CASSLKGTRSYEQYF. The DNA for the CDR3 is TGTGCCAGCAGCTTAAAGGGGACTCGATCCTACGAGCAGTACTTC.